The rows below give T cell receptor beta chains drawn from one sample of a study of cytomegalovirus exposure and HLA in healthy donors. Repertoires were generated with immunoSEQ multiplex PCR, while TCRdb's copy carries only in-frame clones and drops some. This sample has 110,000 to 150,000 clones, with over 65% found just once. Sequencing used PBMCs. All receptors derive from a man aged 18-30 years in good health and CMV-seropositive. CDR3s include the opening cysteine and the closing phenylalanine or tryptophan. The D gene is left open where the match is weak. Size is omitted from some rows. Given values are once, few, many or a class for expanded clones.

TRBJ2-5 TRBD2 . TRBV6-5 CASSYLGLAGAETQYF TGTGCCAGCAGTTACCTGGGACTAGCGGGAGCGGAGACCCAGTACTTC
TRBJ1-1 . few TRBV5-6 CASSLDIEMNTEAFF TGTGCCAGCAGCTTGGATATAGAGATGAACACTGAAGCTTTCTTT
TRBJ1-4 TRBD1 . TRBV5-6 CASSLTGDEKLFF TGTGCCAGCAGCTTGACAGGGGATGAAAAACTGTTTTTT
TRBJ2-5 TRBD1 . TRBV28 CASSPEGQGIATQYF TGTGCCAGCAGTCCAGAGGGACAGGGAATCGCGACCCAGTACTTC
TRBJ1-4 TRBD1 . TRBV7-2 CASSSYGTGDDEKLFF TGTGCCAGCAGCTCCTACGGGACAGGGGATGATGAAAAACTGTTTTTT
TRBJ1-4 . . TRBV27 CASTHSGSGGEKLFF TGTGCCAGCACCCATTCGGGGAGTGGTGGTGAAAAACTGTTTTTT
TRBJ2-7 TRBD1 . TRBV28 CASSWDRTYEQYF TGTGCCAGCTCCTGGGACAGAACCTACGAGCAGTACTTC
TRBJ1-1 . . TRBV14 CASSPQKGFTEAFF TGTGCCAGCAGCCCTCAGAAGGGGTTCACTGAAGCTTTCTTT
TRBJ1-5 . . TRBV10-3 CAISELPREQPQHF TGTGCCATCAGTGAGCTTCCAAGGGAGCAGCCCCAGCATTTT
TRBJ1-5 . . TRBV7-2 CASSIRTGEPQHF TGTGCCAGCAGCATTAGAACAGGTGAGCCCCAGCATTTT
TRBJ1-2 TRBD1 . TRBV6-5 CASSRSTGNYGYTF TGTGCCAGCAGTAGATCGACAGGGAACTATGGCTACACCTTC
TRBJ2-1 . . TRBV5-4 CASSLVDRLYNEQFF TGTGCCAGCAGCTTGGTGGACAGACTTTACAATGAGCAGTTCTTC
TRBJ1-5 TRBD1 . TRBV29-1 CSATTGYRDQPQHF TGCAGCGCTACGACAGGGTATAGGGATCAGCCCCAGCATTTT
TRBJ2-5 TRBD2 . TRBV2 CASSRTSGLQETQYF TGTGCCAGCAGCCGGACTAGCGGGTTACAAGAGACCCAGTACTTC
TRBJ2-5 . . TRBV18 CASSGPQETQYF TGTGCCAGCTCAGGCCCCCAAGAGACCCAGTACTTC
TRBJ2-7 . . TRBV27 CASSLYEQYF TGTGCCAGCAGTCTATACGAGCAGTACTTC
TRBJ2-1 TRBD2 . TRBV9 CASSVAGEAYNEQFF TGTGCCAGCAGCGTCGCGGGAGAAGCCTACAATGAGCAGTTCTTC
TRBJ1-2 TRBD1 few TRBV19 CASSGDRVRGYTF TGTGCCAGTAGTGGGGACAGGGTAAGAGGCTACACCTTC
TRBJ1-3 . few TRBV7-2 CASSLDTGGSGNTIYF TGTGCCAGCAGCTTGGATACGGGTGGATCTGGAAACACCATATATTTT
TRBJ2-3 TRBD1 . TRBV19 CASSTTGGADTQYF TGTGCCAGTAGTACGACAGGGGGCGCAGATACGCAGTATTTT
TRBJ2-1 TRBD2 . TRBV10-3 CAISVGLAGGGGEQFF TGTGCCATCAGTGTGGGACTAGCGGGGGGGGGCGGTGAGCAGTTCTTC
TRBJ2-7 TRBD2 once TRBV5-4 CASSLTAGASYEQYF TGTGCCAGCAGCTTGACAGCGGGGGCCTCCTACGAGCAGTACTTC
TRBJ2-2 TRBD2 . TRBV7-2 CASSLEGTSGRKNTGELFF TGTGCCAGCAGCTTAGAAGGGACTAGCGGGAGGAAAAACACCGGGGAGCTGTTTTTT
TRBJ1-1 . . TRBV9 CASSALGAMNTEAFF TGTGCCAGCAGCGCGCTCGGAGCCATGAACACTGAAGCTTTCTTT
TRBJ2-5 . few TRBV5-1 CASRKFAGVAQETQYF TGCGCCAGCAGAAAGTTTGCAGGGGTGGCTCAAGAGACCCAGTACTTC
TRBJ2-7 . . TRBV2 CASNSPAYEQYF TGTGCCAGCAATTCCCCAGCCTACGAGCAGTACTTC
TRBJ2-7 TRBD1 . TRBV6-5 CASRQTGGGEQYF TGTGCCAGCAGGCAGACAGGGGGCGGCGAGCAGTACTTC
TRBJ2-5 TRBD2 . TRBV7-2 CASSGGGTQETQYF TGTGCCAGCAGCGGGGGGGGTACACAAGAGACCCAGTACTTC
TRBJ2-7 TRBD2 . TRBV18 CASSSGLAGGQRAYEQYF TGTGCCAGCTCCTCGGGACTAGCGGGGGGTCAGCGCGCCTACGAGCAGTACTTC
TRBJ2-7 TRBD2 . TRBV7-2 CASSLKLAGGHEQYF TGTGCCAGCAGCCTGAAACTAGCGGGAGGCCACGAGCAGTACTTC
TRBJ2-7 TRBD2 . TRBV18 CASSPLGVAGTYEQYF TGTGCCAGCTCACCCCTAGGGGTAGCGGGAACCTACGAGCAGTACTTC
TRBJ2-1 TRBD2 . TRBV28 CATISLAGGRTSYNEQFF TGTGCCACTATTAGTCTAGCGGGAGGCAGAACTTCCTACAATGAGCAGTTCTTC
TRBJ2-6 TRBD1 few TRBV6-5 CASRTTGAGANVLTF TGTGCCAGCAGAACTACAGGGGCTGGGGCCAACGTCCTGACTTTC
TRBJ1-5 TRBD1 . TRBV10-1 CASSAFQGANQPQHF TGCGCCAGCAGCGCCTTTCAGGGGGCAAATCAGCCCCAGCATTTT
TRBJ2-7 TRBD2 few TRBV2 CASMASGAYEQYF TGTGCCAGCATGGCCAGCGGGGCCTACGAGCAGTACTTC
TRBJ2-2 . . TRBV14 CASSNINGELFF TGTGCCAGCAGCAACATAAACGGGGAGCTGTTTTTT
TRBJ1-1 TRBD1 . TRBV10-3 CAISESGDRGYGTTEAFF TGTGCCATCAGTGAGTCGGGGGACAGGGGGTATGGAACCACTGAAGCTTTCTTT
TRBJ2-7 TRBD1 . TRBV7-9 CASSSFGTGRNEQYF TGTGCCAGCAGCTCGTTCGGGACAGGGAGGAACGAGCAGTACTTC
TRBJ2-7 . few TRBV7-2 CASSLRGTYEQYF TGTGCCAGCAGCTTAAGGGGAACCTACGAGCAGTACTTC
TRBJ1-1 TRBD1 . TRBV19 CASSKGDRLVGLTEAFF TGTGCCAGTAGTAAAGGGGACAGGTTGGTGGGATTGACTGAAGCTTTCTTT
TRBJ1-5 . . TRBV29-1 CSAGEGGQPQHF TGCAGCGCCGGCGAGGGTGGACAGCCCCAGCATTTT
TRBJ2-5 . . TRBV6-1 CASSEITGETQYF TGTGCCAGCAGTGAAATCACAGGGGAGACCCAGTACTTC
TRBJ1-2 TRBD1 . TRBV6-1 CASSTGEAGYTF TGTGCCAGCTCAACAGGGGAGGCTGGCTACACCTTC
TRBJ1-2 TRBD1 few TRBV5-6 CASSFAGTGVYGYTF TGTGCCAGCAGCTTTGCCGGGACAGGGGTCTATGGCTACACCTTC
TRBJ2-4 . . TRBV6-6 CASSYVGSGAKNIQYF TGTGCCAGCAGTTACGTCGGGAGTGGAGCCAAAAACATTCAGTACTTC
TRBJ1-5 . once TRBV4-1 CASSHQNSGGVGQPQHF TGCGCCAGCAGCCACCAAAATTCCGGCGGCGTCGGACAGCCCCAGCATTTT
TRBJ1-2 . . TRBV4-3 CASSHTTGPNYGYTF TGCGCCAGCAGCCACACGACAGGCCCTAACTATGGCTACACCTTC
TRBJ1-2 TRBD1 . TRBV28 CASSTRQGLPYGYTF TGTGCCAGCAGTACGAGACAGGGCCTTCCCTATGGCTACACCTTC
TRBJ1-1 . . TRBV28 CASSLGGARNTEAFF TGTGCCAGCAGTTTAGGAGGGGCGCGGAACACTGAAGCTTTCTTT
TRBJ1-5 . . TRBV19 CASRAGNQPQHF TGTGCCAGTAGGGCGGGGAATCAGCCCCAGCATTTT
TRBJ1-1 . . TRBV5-1 CASRTTSNTEAFF TGCGCCAGCAGGACGACTTCGAACACTGAAGCTTTCTTT
TRBJ1-2 . once TRBV6-5 CASSGRGYGYTF TGTGCCAGCAGCGGCAGAGGGTATGGCTACACCTTC
TRBJ1-1 . . TRBV10-3 CAISEGGNTEAFF TGTGCCATCAGTGAAGGGGGGAACACTGAAGCTTTCTTT
TRBJ2-3 TRBD2 . TRBV10-3 CAISVGRGSTDTQYF TGTGCCATCAGTGTAGGGCGGGGGAGCACAGATACGCAGTATTTT